This entry is about one T cell receptor (beta chain). Antigen unknown. Clones were sequenced by immunoSEQ multiplex PCR, and TCRdb holds only the in-frame ones, with some missing. The data hold nearly 110,000 clones, with roughly nine tenths observed a single time. The entry originates in a study of T cell responses to AZD1222 COVID-19 vaccine. Whole-study findings and limits: The study sampled repertoires only after the peak T cell response.

Trimming removed 3 bases from V and 6 bases from J; junction bases left unmatched: 7. Germline CDR1 SGDLS, CDR2 YYNGEE. The CDR3 has 15 amino acids. This rearrangement joins TRBV9 to TRBJ2-1; 9 bases are shared with TRBD1. This TCR was sampled from an adult in good health. Source: peripheral blood, taken on day 0 of AZD1222 vaccination. CDR3 sequence: CASSAPGTGFNEQFF. In nucleotides, the CDR3 is TGTGCCAGCAGCGCACCCGGGACAGGGTTCAATGAGCAGTTCTTC.